This is a list of T cell receptor beta chains from one sample in a study of OX40 agonist ivuxolimab in advanced cancers. The assay was immunoSEQ multiplex PCR, and TCRdb's table has in-frame clones only and misses some. The table has 75,000 to 100,000 clones, about 91% seen once; the top ten hold around 0.3%. The material was CD4+ or CD8+ T cells sorted from blood, obtained in a trial of the OX40 agonist ivuxolimab. The receptors originated from an adult with an advanced solid tumor such as melanoma, head and neck, liver or kidney cancer. The CDR3 runs from the conserved cysteine through the conserved F or W. A D gene is named only where the DNA matches it firmly. Size values are once, few and many counts, or a class for expanded clones, and some rows have none.

clone_size | j_call | v_call | d_call | cdr3_nt | cdr3_aa
NA | TRBJ2-5 | TRBV7-2 | TRBD2 | TGTGCCAGCAGCTCCTGGACTAGCGGGTTACAAGAGACCCAGTACTTC | CASSSWTSGLQETQYF
NA | TRBJ1-1 | TRBV5-1 | NA | TGCGCCAGCAGCTTGGCCAGGGTGGGGCTTGAAGCTTTCTTT | CASSLARVGLEAFF
NA | TRBJ2-3 | TRBV7-2 | NA | TGTGCCAGCAGCTTTCTGAGTAGCGGTGTGGTTAGCACAGATACGCAGTATTTT | CASSFLSSGVVSTDTQYF
NA | TRBJ2-2 | TRBV7-8 | TRBD2 | TGTGCCAGCAGCTTAGCGGGAGGGGCGAACACCGGGGAGCTGTTTTTT | CASSLAGGANTGELFF
NA | TRBJ1-1 | TRBV11-2 | NA | TGTGCCAGCAGCAAAGTATGGACACGGTTGAACACTGAAGCTTTCTTT | CASSKVWTRLNTEAFF
NA | TRBJ2-1 | TRBV4-3 | TRBD2 | TGCGCCAGCAGCCAAGATCTCCCCCAATCTAGCGGGAGTAAAAATGAGCAGTTCTTC | CASSQDLPQSSGSKNEQFF
NA | TRBJ2-2 | TRBV7-2 | NA | TGTGCCAGCAGCTTAGCTCGCGACACCGGGGAGCTGTTTTTT | CASSLARDTGELFF
NA | TRBJ2-2 | TRBV27 | NA | TGTGCCAGCAGTTTATTTGCGCTTAACACCGGGGAGCTGTTTTTT | CASSLFALNTGELFF
NA | TRBJ1-6 | TRBV30 | NA | TGTGCCTGGAGGAAGTTACAGGGAGTTGCCCTCCACTTT | CAWRKLQGVALHF
medium-sized | TRBJ2-7 | TRBV2 | TRBD1 | TGTGCCAGCAGCCGGGACAGTTACAACGAGCAGTACTTC | CASSRDSYNEQYF
NA | TRBJ2-7 | TRBV7-9 | NA | TGTGCCAGCAGCTTAGGGGGGGTCTCCTACGAGCAGTACTTC | CASSLGGVSYEQYF
few | TRBJ2-7 | TRBV6-5 | TRBD1 | TGTGCCAGCAGTTCGACCGGGACAGGGGTCTACGAGCAGTACTTC | CASSSTGTGVYEQYF
NA | TRBJ2-2 | TRBV9 | TRBD2 | TGTGCCAGCAGCCCCCAACTGGGACTAGCGGGAGGGTTCACCGGGGAGCTGTTTTTT | CASSPQLGLAGGFTGELFF
NA | TRBJ2-1 | TRBV7-9 | NA | TGTGCCAGCAGCTTAGAGGTAGACTTTGAAGGTGAGCAGTTCTTC | CASSLEVDFEGEQFF
NA | TRBJ2-1 | TRBV4-3 | NA | TGCGCCAGCAGCCAGAGACAAGCGGGTCAATCCTACAATGAGCAGTTCTTC | CASSQRQAGQSYNEQFF
NA | TRBJ1-2 | TRBV9 | NA | TGTGCCAGCAGCGTAGGGCAGGGTTTCTATGGCTACACCTTC | CASSVGQGFYGYTF
NA | TRBJ2-1 | TRBV6-6 | NA | TGTGCCAGCACCTTCCGGGACTCAAACAATGAGCAGTTCTTC | CASTFRDSNNEQFF
NA | TRBJ2-7 | TRBV6-5 | TRBD1 | TGTGCCAGCAGGACAGGGGGCTACGAGCAGTACTTC | CASRTGGYEQYF
NA | TRBJ2-6 | TRBV4-3 | TRBD1 | TGCGCCAGCAGCAACCGGGACAGGAGCTCTGGGGCCAACGTCCTGACTTTC | CASSNRDRSSGANVLTF
NA | TRBJ1-5 | TRBV5-6 | TRBD1 | TGTGCCAGCAGCTACGGACAGGGTGCTCAGCCCCAGCATTTT | CASSYGQGAQPQHF
NA | TRBJ1-2 | TRBV19 | TRBD1 | TGTGCCAGTAGGCCCCAGGGGGCGGCTAACTATGGCTACACCTTC | CASRPQGAANYGYTF
NA | TRBJ1-5 | TRBV27 | TRBD1 | TGTGCCAGCAACCCAGGGACAGCGAGCAATCAGCCCCAGCATTTT | CASNPGTASNQPQHF
NA | TRBJ2-1 | TRBV6-1 | NA | TGTGCCAGCATTGAACGGGGCGTTGGATACAATGAGCAGTTCTTC | CASIERGVGYNEQFF